The sequence of this T cell receptor beta chain was determined in a study of cytomegalovirus exposure and HLA in healthy donors. PCR employed 60 Vbeta and 13 Jbeta primers. This table comes from immunoSEQ multiplex PCR, and its TCRdb copy is limited to in-frame clones, with some not included. The sample lists 130,000 to 150,000 clones, about 80% seen once, with roughly 2.4% in the top ten. Comments on this clone: Its target is not known.

Trimming left V 9 bases short and J 8 bases short, with 19 bases between. The CDR3 is 14 amino acids. Germline V CDR1 and CDR2: LNHDA, SQIVND (reference sequence). Study-level results: The listing of roughly 160 TCR beta chains classed them as cytomegalovirus-associated. Most TCR beta V segments were productive about 87% or about 30% of the time in an earlier analysis. A later analysis reported that several of the most significant clusters appeared to be linked to common viral pathogens, among them Epstein-Barr virus.

This receptor was taken from a woman aged 18 to 35 in good health and CMV-seropositive. This chain joins TRBV19 and TRBJ1-4, with D possibly matching TRBD1 (6 bases). The sample consisted of PBMCs. The CDR3, as DNA: TGTGCCAGCTCCCCGGGACACGGAACCGAAAAACTGTTTTTT. Encoded protein: CASSPGHGTEKLFF.